This T cell receptor (beta chain) was profiled in a study of T cells after yellow fever vaccination. Unmatched junction bases numbered 15, after V lost 10 bases and J lost 10 bases. Germline V lookup: CDR1 MNHEY, CDR2 SVGEGT. This CDR3 has 14 residues. MiXCR, run by TCRdb on the 5' RACE reads, gives a single entry per CDR3 protein. The sample lists hundreds of thousands of distinct CDR3 sequences; approximately 18% were seen once. The sequences come from PBMCs, collected before the yellow fever booster vaccination. This receptor was obtained from a man aged 18 to 30 who received the YFV17D yellow fever vaccine. This chain uses TRBV6-2 or TRBV6-3 with TRBJ1-2; 10 bases match TRBD1. For the CDR3, the DNA is TGTGCCAACCTGACATTGGGACAGGGGATCGACTACACCTTC. Its protein is CANLTLGQGIDYTF.